Listed below are T cell receptor beta chains from one sample, sequenced in a study of cytomegalovirus exposure and HLA in healthy donors. Assay: immunoSEQ multiplex PCR; the TCRdb copy retains only in-frame clones and omits some. In all, the sample yields more than 95,000 clones. Sample: PBMCs. These receptors originate from a man aged 25-40 years in good health and CMV-seronegative. CDR3s include the opening cysteine and the closing phenylalanine or tryptophan. D genes are given only for firm matches.

>TRBV5-5|TRBD1|TRBJ2-5
TGTGCCAGCAGCTCCCCCGGGACAGGGGCTGGAGAGACCCAGTACTTC
CASSSPGTGAGETQYF
>TRBV29-1|NA|TRBJ2-3
TGCAGCGTTGTCGAGTTAGGGGGAAGCACAGATACGCAGTATTTT
CSVVELGGSTDTQYF
>TRBV19|TRBD1|TRBJ1-1
TGTGCCAGTAGTATAGTCGCAGGGGGTTGGGCTTTCTTT
CASSIVAGGWAFF
>TRBV9|TRBD1|TRBJ2-5
TGTGCCAGCAGCGTAGATGCAGGGGGAACTCTAGAGACCCAGTACTTC
CASSVDAGGTLETQYF
>TRBV19|NA|TRBJ1-2
TGTGCCAGTAGTATGGGCCAGGGTAATGGCTACACCTTC
CASSMGQGNGYTF
>TRBV5-6|NA|TRBJ2-1
TGTGCCAGCAGCTGGCAGCGACGAGGGAGCTCCTACAATGAGCAGTTCTTC
CASSWQRRGSSYNEQFF
>TRBV5-4|NA|TRBJ2-5
TGTGCCAGCAGCTCGACTAGCCAAGAGACCCAGTACTTC
CASSSTSQETQYF
>TRBV7-6|TRBD1|TRBJ2-5
TGTGCCAGCAGCTCTGGACAGGGGGTCTTGACCCAGTACTTC
CASSSGQGVLTQYF
>TRBV5-4|TRBD2|TRBJ2-1
TGTGCCAGCAGCTTGACACTAGCGGGAGTATTGAATGAGCAGTTCTTC
CASSLTLAGVLNEQFF
>TRBV30|NA|TRBJ2-3
TGTGCCTGGAGTAGCGGGAGCACAGATACGCAGTATTTT
CAWSSGSTDTQYF
>TRBV5-1|NA|TRBJ2-7
TGCGCCAGCAGCTTGGGTCCAGGGGCGAAACTTCTATCAAACTTCTACGAGCAGTACTTC
CASSLGPGAKLLSNFYEQYF
>TRBV5-8|TRBD1|TRBJ1-5
TGTGCCAGCAGCTTGGGATGGACAGGGGAATATAGCAATCAGCCCCAGCATTTT
CASSLGWTGEYSNQPQHF
>TRBV5-4|NA|TRBJ2-7
TGTGCCAGCAGCTTGGAGGCGGGAAGCTCCTACGAGCAGTACTTC
CASSLEAGSSYEQYF
>TRBV4-3|TRBD1|TRBJ2-6
TGCGCCAGCAGCCAAGAGGTAGTGGGGACAGGGGGGTCTGGGGCCAACGTCCTGACTTTC
CASSQEVVGTGGSGANVLTF
>TRBV30|NA|TRBJ1-1
TGTGCCTGGCGGACACTTATGAACACTGAAGCTTTCTTT
CAWRTLMNTEAFF
>TRBV19|NA|TRBJ2-5
TGTGCCAGTAGTATTTGGGGCCCTCAAGAGACCCAGTACTTC
CASSIWGPQETQYF
>TRBV4-1|NA|TRBJ2-1
TGCGCCAGCACCCCGGTGGGTAGCGGAGTATACAATGAGCAGTTCTTC
CASTPVGSGVYNEQFF
>TRBV10-1|TRBD2|TRBJ2-7
TGCGCCAGCAGCCTGGGGACTAGCGGGAGCTCCTACGAGCAGTACTTC
CASSLGTSGSSYEQYF
>TRBV19|NA|TRBJ1-1
TGTGCCAGTAGCCCCGACAGCCTCCGGGCTTTCTTT
CASSPDSLRAFF
>TRBV28|NA|TRBJ1-2
TGTGCCAGCAGGGACCGAGGGTTTTACGGCTACACCTTC
CASRDRGFYGYTF
>TRBV11-2|NA|TRBJ1-1
TGTGCCAGCAGCTTAGAGTTCCGTAAAGCTTTCTTT
CASSLEFRKAFF
>TRBV7-2|TRBD1|TRBJ1-1
TGTGCCAGCAGCTTATTAGGACAGGGTGACACTGAAGCTTTCTTT
CASSLLGQGDTEAFF
>TRBV10-3|NA|TRBJ2-7
TGTGCCATCAGCCTGGGTCAGGGGCCCTACGAGCAGTACTTC
CAISLGQGPYEQYF
>TRBV6-5|NA|TRBJ2-2
TGTGCCAGCAGCTTTAACACCGGGGAGCTGTTTTTT
CASSFNTGELFF
>TRBV7-9|TRBD2|TRBJ2-2
TGTGCCAGCAGCTTAGCCACTAGCGGGAGAGTCACCGGGGAGCTGTTTTTT
CASSLATSGRVTGELFF
>TRBV2|NA|TRBJ1-1
TGTGCCAGCCAGGGGAACACTGAAGCTTTCTTT
CASQGNTEAFF
>TRBV7-6|NA|TRBJ2-7
TGTGCCAGCAGCTTAGGGGCGGGGACTCTCTACGAGCAGTACTTC
CASSLGAGTLYEQYF
>TRBV25-1|NA|TRBJ2-1
TGTGCCAGCACGAGTCGGGTGAACAATGAGCAGTTCTTC
CASTSRVNNEQFF
>TRBV5-8|NA|TRBJ1-2
TGTGCCAGCAGCTTGGCGGGGAACTATGGCTACACCTTC
CASSLAGNYGYTF
>TRBV6-5|NA|TRBJ1-1
TGTGCCAGCAGTTACTCACAGGGGAACACTGAAGCTTTCTTT
CASSYSQGNTEAFF
>TRBV9|TRBD1|TRBJ2-7
TGTGCCAGCAGCGGCCGACAGGGGTCTACCTACGAGCAGTACTTC
CASSGRQGSTYEQYF
>TRBV18|NA|TRBJ1-1
TGTGCCAGCTCACCATCGGTGCGGGGGAACACTGAAGCTTTCTTT
CASSPSVRGNTEAFF
>TRBV20-1|NA|TRBJ2-4
TGCAGTGCTAGTGGGGGGAACATTCAGTACTTC
CSASGGNIQYF
>TRBV5-6|TRBD1|TRBJ2-7
TGTGCCAGCAGCATACACACCGGGACAGGGGGATCTGTGATCTACGAGCAGTACTTC
CASSIHTGTGGSVIYEQYF
>TRBV18|TRBD1|TRBJ1-1
TGTGCCAGCTCACCACTAACTACAGGGGGGAACACTGAAGCTTTCTTT
CASSPLTTGGNTEAFF
>TRBV11-2|NA|TRBJ1-5
TGTGCCAGCAGTTCCGGAGGGCAGCCCCAGCATTTT
CASSSGGQPQHF
>TRBV7-9|TRBD1|TRBJ1-5
TGTGCCAGCAGCTTAGATGACAGGGGGATCAATCAACCCCAGCATTTT
CASSLDDRGINQPQHF
>TRBV7-3|TRBD2|TRBJ2-1
TGTGCCAGCAGCCCCTTAGCGGGACGCACTAATGAGCAGTTCTTC
CASSPLAGRTNEQFF